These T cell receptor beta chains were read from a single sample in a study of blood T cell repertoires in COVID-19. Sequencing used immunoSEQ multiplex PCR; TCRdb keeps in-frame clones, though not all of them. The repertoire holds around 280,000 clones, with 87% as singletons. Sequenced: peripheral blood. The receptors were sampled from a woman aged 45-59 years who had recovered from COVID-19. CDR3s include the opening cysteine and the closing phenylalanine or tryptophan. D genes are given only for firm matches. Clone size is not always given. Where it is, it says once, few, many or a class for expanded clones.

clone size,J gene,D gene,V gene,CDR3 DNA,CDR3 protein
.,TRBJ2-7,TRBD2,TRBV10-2,TGCGCCAGTCTGGGATGGGGCGGGACTACCAACTCCTACGAGCAGTACTTC,CASLGWGGTTNSYEQYF
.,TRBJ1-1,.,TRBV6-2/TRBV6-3,TGTGCCAGCAGTTACTCTGGCTGGGGCGAAGCTTTCTTT,CASSYSGWGEAFF
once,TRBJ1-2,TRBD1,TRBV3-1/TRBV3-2,TGTGCCAGCAGCCAAAAGCAGGGGGCATATGGCTACACCTTC,CASSQKQGAYGYTF
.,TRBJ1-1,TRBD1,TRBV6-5,TGTGCCAGCAGATCCGACAGGGGGCGAGACGAAGCTTTCTTT,CASRSDRGRDEAFF
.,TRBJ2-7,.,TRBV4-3,TGCGCCAGCAGCCAAAGTGACTACTCCTACGAGCAGTACTTC,CASSQSDYSYEQYF
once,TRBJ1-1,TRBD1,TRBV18,TGTGCCAGCTCACTGCCCGGGACAGGGCCTAACACTGAAGCTTTCTTT,CASSLPGTGPNTEAFF
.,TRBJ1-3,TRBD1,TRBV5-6,TGTGCCAGCGGAGACAGGGGGGGAGGAAACACCATATATTTT,CASGDRGGGNTIYF
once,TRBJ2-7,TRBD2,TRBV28,TGTGCCAGCAGTCCCCAGCGGGAGGTAAACGAGCAGTACTTC,CASSPQREVNEQYF
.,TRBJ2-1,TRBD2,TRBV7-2,TGTGCCAGCAGCTTAGGGGGTCGCGGGGGGCGGAACAATGAGCAGTTCTTC,CASSLGGRGGRNNEQFF
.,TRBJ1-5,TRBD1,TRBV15,TGTGCCACCAGCAGAGATCTCCCTGGCAGGGGGCAAGATCAGCCCCAGCATTTT,CATSRDLPGRGQDQPQHF
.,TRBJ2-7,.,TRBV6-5,TGTGCCAGCAGTTATGACAGGAGAAACTACGAGCAGTACTTC,CASSYDRRNYEQYF
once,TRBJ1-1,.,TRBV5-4,TGTGCCAGCAGCAACCAACAGGCGATGAACACTGAAGCTTTCTTT,CASSNQQAMNTEAFF
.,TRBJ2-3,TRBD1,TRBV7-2,TGTGCCAGCAGCCTCCAGGGGGCGCGGAGCACAGATACGCAGTATTTT,CASSLQGARSTDTQYF
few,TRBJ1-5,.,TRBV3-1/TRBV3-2,TGTGCCAGCAGCCAAGATCCGGGGAGTCATCAGCCCCAGCATTTT,CASSQDPGSHQPQHF
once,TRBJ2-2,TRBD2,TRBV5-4,TGTGCCAGCAGCTCTGGACTAGGTTCGACCACCGGGGAGCTGTTTTTT,CASSSGLGSTTGELFF
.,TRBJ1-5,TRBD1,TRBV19,TGTGCCAGTACCTTTTCCCGACAGGGCCAATATAGCAATCAGCCCCAGCATTTT,CASTFSRQGQYSNQPQHF
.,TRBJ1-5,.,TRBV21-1,TGTGCCAACCCAATATCAGGGGGCGAGAGGAGCAATCAGCCCCAGCATTTT,CANPISGGERSNQPQHF
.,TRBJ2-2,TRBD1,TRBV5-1,TGCGCCAGCAGCCAGGGACAGGGAAACACCGGGGAGCTGTTTTTT,CASSQGQGNTGELFF